These 21 T cell receptor beta chains came from one sample sequenced in a study of blood T cell repertoires in COVID-19. Assay: immunoSEQ multiplex PCR; the TCRdb copy retains only in-frame clones and omits some. Here the sample spans around 140,000 clones, around nine tenths being singletons. Sequencing was done on a sample of peripheral blood. These receptors originate from a woman between 50 and 59 years old with active or convalescent COVID-19.

The rearrangement joins TRBV6-7 to TRBJ2-6; no clear D. TRBV6-7 is placed among ORFs of uncertain function. This CDR3 spans 15 amino acids. V was shortened by 4 bases and J by 0 bases, with 7 bases between the two germline ends. As DNA, the CDR3 is TGTGCCAGCAGTTGTGGCACCTCTGGGGCCAACGTCCTGACTTTC. Its translation is CASSCGTSGANVLTF.

V and J are TRBV5-1 and TRBJ2-6, with TRBD1 matching 7 bases. CDR1 is SGHRS and CDR2 is YFSETQ in the germline V gene. Trimming removed 0 bases from V and 4 bases from J; junction bases left unmatched: 13. The CDR3 is 19 amino acids. The CDR3 spells CASSLELQGWVVGANVLTF. For the CDR3, the DNA is TGCGCCAGCAGCTTGGAATTACAGGGGTGGGTTGTGGGGGCCAACGTCCTGACTTTC.

This clone is a singleton in its sample. The chain has TRBV6-2 or TRBV6-3 and TRBJ2-7, with TRBD2 identical over 12 bases. Trimming took 5 bases from V and 2 from J; bases not matched to a gene: 7. This CDR3 region has 16 residues. Germline V lookup: CDR1 MNHEY, CDR2 SVGEGT. CDR3 bases: TGTGCCAGCAGTAGAACCCGGACTAGCGGGACCTACGAGCAGTACTTC. This translates into CASSRTRTSGTYEQYF.

J is TRBJ2-7 and V is TRBV7-3; 11 positions match TRBD2. With 5 bases clipped from V and 6 bases from J, the junction kept 12 bases outside the gene matches. Germline V gene lookup returns CDR1 SGHTA and CDR2 FQGTGA. The CDR3 is 16 amino acids. DNA for the CDR3: TGTGCCAGCAGCCAGCTAGCGGGGGGTTCCCCCTCCGAGCAGTACTTC. Translating gives CASSQLAGGSPSEQYF.

The gene calls are TRBV28 and TRBJ2-1, with TRBD1 identical over 7 bases. The CDR3 is made up of 13 amino acids. Germline assignment: CDR1 MDHEN and CDR2 SYDVKM. With 6 bases clipped from V and 7 bases from J, the junction kept 6 bases outside the gene matches. The CDR3 nucleotides are TGTGCCAGCAGCCGGGACAGTGGGAATGAGCAGTTCTTC. Translation: CASSRDSGNEQFF.

The genes are TRBV21-1 and TRBJ1-5; the table calls TRBD1, which could not be checked here. TRBV21-1 is marked as a pseudogene. This CDR3 has 18 amino acids. CDR3 nucleotides: TGTGCCAGCAGCAAAGGAAGGGATGGACAAGGGCGCAATCAGCCCCAGCATTTT. Its translation: CASSKGRDGQGRNQPQHF.

The rearrangement links TRBV7-3 to TRBJ1-4; 7 bases fit TRBD1. Germline trimming cut 0 bases from V and 0 bases from J; bases unmatched to any gene: 10. Germline assignment: CDR1 SGHTA and CDR2 FQGTGA. The CDR3 loop spans 19 amino acids. The chain's CDR3 is CASSLTGQQSRATNEKLFF. Written as DNA, the CDR3 is TGTGCCAGCAGCTTAACGGGACAGCAGTCAAGGGCAACTAATGAAAAACTGTTTTTT.

This chain uses TRBV11-2 with TRBJ2-2; D gene ambiguous. The ends were cut back, 0 bases at V and 5 bases at J, with 7 bases in the middle. The CDR3 contains 14 residues. CDR1 SGHAT and CDR2 FQNNGV come from the germline V gene. CDR3 loop: CASSLDPSTGELFF. CDR3 sequence (DNA): TGTGCCAGCAGCTTAGATCCGAGTACCGGGGAGCTGTTTTTT.

Here the CDR3 reads CASSRGGSKAEAFF. CDR3 nucleotide sequence: TGCGCCAGCAGCCGGGGAGGCAGTAAGGCTGAAGCTTTCTTT. V gene TRBV5-1 combines with J gene TRBJ1-1; D unresolved. Germline V gives CDR1 SGHRS, CDR2 YFSETQ. With 4 bases removed from V and 6 bases from J, the gap between germline ends came to 16 bases. This CDR3 has 14 residues.

The chain couples TRBV7-2 to TRBJ2-2; 12 bases map to TRBD2. J was trimmed by 7 bases and V by 5 bases; bases with no gene match: 5. Germline V gene lookup returns CDR1 SGHTA and CDR2 FQGNSA. This CDR3 is 15 amino acids long. CDR3 amino acids: CASSPSGGVGGELFF. In nucleotides, the CDR3 is TGTGCCAGCAGCCCTAGCGGGGGGGTTGGCGGGGAGCTGTTTTTT.

J is TRBJ2-7 and V is TRBV5-1, with 8 positions matching TRBD2. The CDR3 runs to 15 residues. The germline CDR1 and CDR2 sequences are SGHRS and YFSETQ. The junction had 6 bases not matched to a gene; V was cut back by 1 base and J by 3 bases. CDR3 residues: CASSLRSGSLYEQYF. Written as DNA, the CDR3 is TGCGCCAGCAGCTTGCGCAGCGGGAGTCTCTACGAGCAGTACTTC.

The chain joins TRBV9 to TRBJ1-4; 10 bases map to TRBD1. This CDR3 is built from 16 residues. Trimming removed 4 bases from V and 7 bases from J; junction bases left unmatched: 10. Germline V gives CDR1 SGDLS, CDR2 YYNGEE. The CDR3 coding sequence is TGTGCCAGCAGCACCGGAGACAGGGGGCAGGGTGAAAAACTGTTTTTT. This sequence encodes CASSTGDRGQGEKLFF.

The gene calls are TRBV19 and TRBJ1-1; 8 bases match TRBD1. The CDR3 is 14 residues long. Trimming removed 5 bases from V and 1 base from J; junction bases left unmatched: 3. Germline CDR1 is LNHDA and CDR2 is SQIVND (reference sequence). The DNA for the CDR3 is TGTGCCAGTAGTCCAACAGGGGGGAACACTGAAGCTTTCTTT. Translated, it gives CASSPTGGNTEAFF.

V and J are TRBV7-9 and TRBJ2-2; 8 bases align to TRBD1. The germline gives CDR1 SEHNR, CDR2 FQNEAQ (reference sequence). V trimming: 4 bases; J trimming: 7 bases; junction bases outside the gene matches: 5. CDR3 length: 14 residues. CDR3: CASSWAGGGGELFF. In DNA form, the CDR3 reads TGTGCCAGCAGCTGGGCAGGGGGCGGCGGGGAGCTGTTTTTT.

The J gene is TRBJ2-1, the V gene TRBV7-3; the D gene is possibly TRBD1 (6 bases). Germline CDR1 is SGHTA and CDR2 is FQGTGA. V dropped 4 bases and J dropped 5 bases, with 21 bases sitting between them. The CDR3 length is 17 residues. The CDR3 loop reads CASSSTTGLRSDNEQFF. The CDR3 DNA reads TGTGCCAGCAGCTCCACCACAGGGTTGAGGTCCGACAATGAGCAGTTCTTC.

The chain joins TRBV10-3 to TRBJ1-1; D call uncertain. V dropped 11 bases and J dropped 5 bases, with 15 bases sitting between them. This CDR3 region has 12 residues. The germline gives CDR1 ENHRY, CDR2 SYGVKD. The CDR3, as DNA: TGTGCCTCGGGAGTTGGAATAACTGAAGCTTTCTTT. This gives the protein CASGVGITEAFF.

This clone has a single count. The junction departs from germline at one end; a sequencing error may be responsible. The V call is TRBV3-1 (or the pseudogene TRBV3-2), the J call TRBJ1-4, with D maybe TRBD1 (5 bases). The CDR3 has 13 amino acids. Germline V gives CDR1 LGHDT, CDR2 YNNKEL (reference sequence). CDR3 in amino acids: CASSQVSGEKLFF. The CDR3 DNA is TGTGCCAGCAGTCAAGTTTCAGGGGAAAAACTGTTTTTT.

This chain joins TRBV30 and TRBJ1-6; TRBD1 agrees at 10 bases. There are 13 residues in the CDR3. CDR1 GTSNPN and CDR2 SVGIG come from the germline V gene (reference sequence). The ends lost 3 bases at V and 9 bases at J; junction bases unmatched: 2. DNA for the CDR3: TGTGCCTGGAGGAGACAGGGGGCTTCACCCCTCCACTTT. It specifies CAWRRQGASPLHF.

There are a few counts of this clone. V gene TRBV19 combines with J gene TRBJ2-1, with D hard to call. There are 17 residues in the CDR3. Trimming cost V 1 base and J 0 bases, with 13 bases left between them. Germline V gives CDR1 LNHDA, CDR2 SQIVND (reference sequence). As DNA, the CDR3 is TGTGCCAGTAGTATAGCGATGCTAGTGAGCTCCTACAATGAGCAGTTCTTC. It specifies CASSIAMLVSSYNEQFF.

The V gene is TRBV28, the J gene TRBJ1-2; D remains ambiguous. This CDR3 is built from 12 residues. From germline, CDR1 is MDHEN and CDR2 SYDVKM. The V end lost 3 bases, the J end lost 8 bases, and 10 bases lay between the germline ends. The CDR3 spells CASSLPVSGYTF. The CDR3, as DNA: TGTGCCAGCAGTTTGCCTGTAAGCGGCTACACCTTC.

The V and J genes are TRBV28 and TRBJ2-6, with a weak D call TRBD1 (6 bases). Germline V gives CDR1 MDHEN, CDR2 SYDVKM. V dropped 4 bases and J dropped 2 bases, with 15 bases sitting between them. The CDR3 length is 17 residues. CDR3 sequence: CASSYFRGGAGANVLTF. As DNA, the CDR3 is TGTGCCAGCAGTTACTTCAGGGGTGGCGCTGGGGCCAACGTCCTGACTTTC.